Below, 19 T cell receptor beta chains from the same sample are listed, as sequenced in a study of OX40 agonist ivuxolimab in advanced cancers. Only in-frame clones appear in the TCRdb table, and some are missing; sequencing was by immunoSEQ multiplex PCR. The sample lists about 76,000 clones, 75% to 90% occurring once. The specimen comprised CD4+ or CD8+ T cells sorted from blood, sampled in a trial of the OX40 agonist ivuxolimab. These TCRs come from an adult with an advanced solid tumor such as melanoma, head and neck, liver or kidney cancer.

The V call is TRBV5-1, the J call TRBJ1-1; 8 bases are shared with TRBD1. Trimming at V came to 3 bases and at J to 0 bases, leaving 4 bases not matched to a gene. Germline V gives CDR1 SGHRS, CDR2 YFSETQ. The CDR3 is 15 amino acids. This CDR3 reads CASSWGTGLNTEAFF. CDR3 nucleotides: TGCGCCAGCAGCTGGGGGACAGGCTTGAACACTGAAGCTTTCTTT.

The V and J genes are TRBV6-5 and TRBJ1-1; D perhaps matches TRBD1 (6 bases). Looked up from germline, CDR1 is MNHEY and CDR2 is SVGAGI. The CDR3 runs to 15 residues. V was trimmed by 0 bases and J by 5 bases, leaving 13 bases between them. The CDR3 DNA follows: TGTGCCAGCAGTTACTCAGCAATAGGGGGAACTGAAGCTTTCTTT. It yields the protein CASSYSAIGGTEAFF.

This clone was seen a single time. The gene calls are TRBV6-5 and TRBJ2-7; possible D gene TRBD1, 5 bases. The germline V gene encodes CDR1 MNHEY and CDR2 SVGAGI. The CDR3 is 13 residues long. V dropped 6 bases and J dropped 4 bases, with 13 bases sitting between them. In DNA form, the CDR3 reads TGTGCCAGCAGCTACGACAGACATTACGAGCAGTACTTC. Translated: CASSYDRHYEQYF.

This clone was recorded only once. The chain combines TRBV9 with TRBJ2-5; the match to TRBD2 covers 12 bases. The CDR3 spans 16 residues. V shed 4 bases, J shed 5 bases, and the junction held 9 bases outside the gene matches. Germline V CDR1 and CDR2: SGDLS, YYNGEE. CDR3 coding DNA: TGTGCCAGCAGCCCCACCGGACTAGCGGGGTATGAGACCCAGTACTTC. Translated, it gives CASSPTGLAGYETQYF.

The chain has TRBV11-1 and TRBJ1-4, with a tentative D call TRBD1 (6 bases). The length of the CDR3 is 16 residues. The ends were cut back, 5 bases at V and 0 bases at J, with 13 bases in the middle. The germline gives CDR1 SGHAT, CDR2 FQDESV (reference sequence). CDR3 nucleotide sequence: TGTGCCAGCAGCCGAGGACAGTCAGCAACTAATGAAAAACTGTTTTTT. This sequence encodes CASSRGQSATNEKLFF. Looking up the rest from reference TRBV11-1 and TRBJ1-4 gives the full variable domain: EAEVAQSPRYKITEKSQAVAFWCDPISGHATLYWYRQILGQGPELLVQFQDESVVDDSQLPKDRFSAERLKGVDSTLKIQPAELGDSAMYLCASSRGQSATNEKLFFGSGTQLSVL.

V usage is TRBV19 and J usage is TRBJ2-5; D is possibly TRBD1 or TRBD2 (5 bases each). The CDR3 is 13 residues long. Trimming took off 7 bases at V and 5 bases at J, with 14 bases between the two ends. From germline, CDR1 is LNHDA and CDR2 SQIVND (reference sequence). CDR3 region: CASTDGARETQYF. As DNA, the CDR3 is TGTGCCAGTACCGACGGGGCGAGGGAGACCCAGTACTTC.

The chain recombines TRBV7-2 with TRBJ1-4, with TRBD1 matching 7 bases. J lost 14 bases, V lost 5 bases, and 14 bases had no gene match. The CDR3 sequence is 14 residues long. Germline V gives CDR1 SGHTA, CDR2 FQGNSA. The CDR3 bases are TGTGCCAGCAGCGGCAGACAGGGTATGCGTGAGCTGTTTTTT. It translates to CASSGRQGMRELFF. Full variable domain (remainder filled in from reference TRBV7-2 and TRBJ1-4): GAGVSQSPSNKVTEKGKDVELRCDPISGHTALYWYRQSLGQGLEFLIYFQGNSAPDKSGLPSDRFSAERTGGSVSTLTIQRTQQEDSAVYLCASSGRQGMRELFFGSGTQLSVL.

This clone was recorded once. CDR3 loop: CASSPGLAGFGDTQYF. CDR3 DNA: TGTGCCAGCAGCCCGGGACTAGCGGGATTTGGAGATACGCAGTATTTT. The rearrangement joins TRBV5-8 to TRBJ2-3; 13 positions agree with TRBD2. Germline V gene lookup returns CDR1 SGHTS and CDR2 YDEGEE. J was trimmed by 5 bases and V by 4 bases; bases with no gene match: 7. This CDR3 contains 16 residues.

CDR3 nucleotides: TGTGCCAGCAGCGTATCCCGCCGCGGGACCCAGTACTTC. Amino acid sequence: CASSVSRRGTQYF. The V and J genes are TRBV9 and TRBJ2-5; D unresolved. The CDR3 runs 13 residues. Germline V gene sequence: CDR1 SGDLS, CDR2 YYNGEE. The V and J ends lost 1 base and 7 bases respectively, with 11 bases between them.

The rearrangement uses TRBV5-1 and TRBJ2-1; 10 bases map to TRBD1. The J segment lost 2 bases and the V segment lost 4 bases, leaving 6 bases of the junction unmatched. Germline CDR1 and CDR2: SGHRS and YFSETQ. The CDR3 sequence is 16 residues long. CDR3 nucleotide sequence: TGCGCCAGCAGCCGGACCGGGACAGGGGCCTACAATGAGCAGTTCTTC. It is translated as CASSRTGTGAYNEQFF.

The gene calls are TRBV18 and TRBJ2-7, with 7 bases fitting TRBD1. This CDR3 has 17 residues. V trimming: 5 bases; J trimming: 0 bases; junction bases outside the gene matches: 13. CDR1 and CDR2 from the germline V gene are KGHSH and LQKENI. The CDR3 sequence is CASSINHRGASSYEQYF. The DNA of the CDR3 is TGTGCCAGCTCAATCAACCACAGGGGCGCGAGCTCCTACGAGCAGTACTTC.

The chain links TRBV4-1 to TRBJ2-1, with TRBD2 identical over 9 bases. J lost 8 bases, V lost 1 base, and 6 bases had no gene match. This CDR3 region has 15 residues. The germline V gene encodes CDR1 MGHRA and CDR2 YSYEKL. CDR3 sequence (DNA): TGCGCCAGCAGCCAAGCCCCGGGACTAGCCTATGAGCAGTTCTTC. Protein sequence: CASSQAPGLAYEQFF.

This chain links TRBV7-2 with TRBJ1-2; 11 bases map to TRBD1. V gave up 5 bases and J gave up 4 bases; unmatched junction bases: 9. Germline V gives CDR1 SGHTA, CDR2 FQGNSA. This CDR3 contains 16 residues. The CDR3 here is CASSPRAGQGAYGYTF. The CDR3 DNA is TGTGCCAGCAGCCCTAGGGCCGGACAGGGGGCCTATGGCTACACCTTC.

This clone has just one count. J is TRBJ1-6 and V is TRBV10-3; 9 nucleotides match TRBD1. Losses at the gene ends were 0 bases for V and 7 bases for J; bases not matched to a gene: 4. Looked up from germline, CDR1 is ENHRY and CDR2 is SYGVKD. CDR3 size: 16 residues. In DNA, the CDR3 is TGTGCCATCAGTGAGTCGAGTGGGACAGGGAATTCACCCCTCCACTTT. It translates to CAISESSGTGNSPLHF.

This sequence joins TRBV18 and TRBJ2-3, with TRBD2 matching 8 bases. The CDR3 sequence is 16 residues long. Trimming cost V 1 base and J 0 bases; bases outside gene matches: 3. Looked up from germline, CDR1 is KGHSH and CDR2 is LQKENI. The CDR3 sequence: CASSPLASGSTDTQYF. DNA of the CDR3: TGTGCCAGCTCACCACTGGCTAGCGGGAGCACAGATACGCAGTATTTT.

V usage is TRBV4-2 and J usage is TRBJ2-7; 9 nucleotides match TRBD1. V lost 1 base, J lost 2 bases, and 3 bases stayed unmatched. Per the germline V gene, CDR1 is LGHNA and CDR2 is YNFKEQ. This CDR3 has 15 amino acids. The CDR3 DNA is TGTGCCAGCAGCCAAGTGACAGGGGGTCCCTACGAGCAGTACTTC. Translation gives CASSQVTGGPYEQYF.

This sequence joins TRBV6-5 and TRBJ1-2, with D perhaps matching TRBD1 (5 bases). Germline V lookup: CDR1 MNHEY, CDR2 SVGAGI. CDR3 length equals 15 residues. V lost 2 bases and J lost 4, with 14 bases in between. The CDR3 protein is CASSYKGEGGYGYTF. DNA of the CDR3: TGTGCCAGCAGTTACAAAGGGGAGGGTGGCTATGGCTACACCTTC.

The gene calls are TRBV5-6 and TRBJ1-6, with D perhaps matching TRBD1 (6 bases). The V and J ends lost 4 bases and 6 bases respectively, with 14 bases between them. This CDR3 comprises 15 residues. Germline V gene data show CDR1 as SGHDT and CDR2 as YYEEEE. CDR3 coding DNA: TGTGCCAGCAGCCCCAGTGGGGGGCTTAATTCACCCCTCCACTTT. Its protein is CASSPSGGLNSPLHF. The full variable domain, in which reference TRBV5-6 and TRBJ1-6 provide the parts outside the CDR3, is DAGVTQSPTHLIKTRGQQVTLRCSPKSGHDTVSWYQQALGQGPQFIFQYYEEEERQRGNFPDRFSGHQFPNYSSELNVNALLLGDSALYLCASSPSGGLNSPLHFGNGTRLTVT.

This chain uses TRBV18 with TRBJ2-3, with D uncertain. Per the germline V gene, CDR1 is KGHSH and CDR2 is LQKENI. V gave up 3 bases and J gave up 5 bases, with 9 bases separating them. CDR3 size: 13 residues. As DNA, the CDR3 is TGTGCCAGCTCACCTCCTAGTGGAGATACGCAGTATTTT. It yields the protein CASSPPSGDTQYF.